Shown below are 14 T cell receptor beta chains from a single sample sequenced in a study of T cells in Graves' hyperthyroidism and ophthalmopathy. The TCR beta CDR3 regions underwent amplification using RNA transcripts as the source. HTBI primers were the set used in a first-round RT-PCR of the TCR CDR3. One entry per CDR3 protein, called by TCRdb with MiXCR from the multiplex PCR reads. The sample contains about 570,000 distinct CDR3 sequences, under 60% of which appear only once. Sequenced: peripheral blood or thyroid tissue (not recorded which). The receptor set was obtained from an adult woman with Graves' disease, either hyperthyroidism or ophthalmopathy (not recorded which).

This clonotype has just a few counts. This chain connects TRBV7-2 to TRBJ2-7; 8 nucleotides agree with TRBD1. CDR1 SGHTA and CDR2 FQGNSA come from the germline V gene. V trimming: 5 bases; J trimming: 2 bases; junction bases outside the gene matches: 5. This CDR3 has 14 residues. CDR3 residues: CASSRDRIAYEQYF. For the CDR3, the DNA is TGTGCCAGCAGCCGGGACAGGATAGCCTACGAGCAGTACTTC.

This sequence joins TRBV19 and TRBJ2-6, with 7 positions matching TRBD1. Germline CDR1 reads LNHDA; CDR2 reads SQIVND (reference sequence). V gave up 7 bases and J gave up 0 bases; unmatched junction bases: 9. This CDR3 comprises 17 residues. In nucleotides, the CDR3 is TGTGCCAGTACCGGGACAGAAACCCACTCTGGGGCCAACGTCCTGACTTTC. It codes for CASTGTETHSGANVLTF. Variable domain in full (rest from reference TRBV19 and TRBJ2-6): DGGITQSPKYLFRKEGQNVTLSCEQNLNHDAMYWYRQDPGQGLRLIYYSQIVNDFQKGDIAEGYSVSREKKESFPLTVTSAQKNPTAFYLCASTGTETHSGANVLTFGAGSRLTVL.

The V gene is TRBV14, the J gene TRBJ2-5, with D possibly matching TRBD1 (6 bases). CDR1 is SGHDN and CDR2 is FVKESK in the germline V gene. This CDR3 spans 14 amino acids. Trimming cost V 4 bases and J 0 bases, with 9 bases left between them. The CDR3: CASSLRTDQETQYF. DNA of the CDR3: TGTGCCAGCAGCCTAAGGACAGACCAAGAGACCCAGTACTTC.

As regards this clonotype: This may be a read error, as it is one base from a much larger clone. This chain links TRBV6-1 with TRBJ2-2; 10 positions agree with TRBD2. The V gene's germline CDR1 is MNHNS and CDR2 SASEGT. The CDR3 runs 15 residues. CDR3 DNA sequence: TGTGCCACCAGTGGGTCTAGCGGGAGCAGCGGGGAGCTGTTTTTT. Its protein is CATSGSSGSSGELFF.

The genes are TRBV24-1 and TRBJ2-3; 7 bases line up with TRBD2. The V and J ends lost 2 bases and 5 bases, in that order; junction bases with no gene match: 3. The CDR3 is 14 amino acids. Germline loops: CDR1 KGHDR, CDR2 SFDVKD. The chain's CDR3 is CATSDSGGLDTQYF. CDR3 coding DNA: TGTGCCACCAGTGATTCGGGGGGTCTAGATACGCAGTATTTT.

This clonotype was detected only once. The CDR3 end shows no conserved phenylalanine or tryptophan, and so a read error is likely. CDR3 nucleotide sequence: TGTGCCAGCAGGTCGGGACAGTACTCC. It is translated as CASRSGQYS. The chain is built from TRBV2 and TRBJ2-7, with a possible D match to TRBD2 (5 bases). CDR1 is SNHLY and CDR2 is FYNNEI in the germline V gene. This CDR3 spans 9 amino acids. V was shortened by 6 bases and J by 10 bases, with 7 bases between the two germline ends.

This clonotype was observed at least ten times. This chain connects TRBV19 to TRBJ1-1; TRBD1 matches 10 bases. In germline, CDR1 is LNHDA, CDR2 SQIVND (reference sequence). CDR3 length: 15 amino acids. The junction had 3 bases not matched to a gene; V was cut back by 4 bases and J by 1 base. CDR3: CASSRGTGANTEAFF. CDR3 nucleotides: TGTGCCAGTAGTAGGGGGACAGGGGCGAACACTGAAGCTTTCTTT.

The V call is TRBV2, the J call TRBJ2-5; D uncertain. CDR3 length: 13 amino acids. V lost 7 bases and J 5 bases, leaving 14 bases between the germline ends. CDR1 is SNHLY, CDR2 FYNNEI, per germline. The CDR3 DNA sequence: TGTGCCAGCACCACGATGAGAACGGAGACCCAGTACTTC. Amino acid sequence: CASTTMRTETQYF.

This clonotype occurred many times. The CDR3 spells CASSIGPFYEQYF. CDR3 nucleotides: TGTGCCAGCAGCATTGGCCCTTTCTACGAGCAGTACTTC. The chain carries TRBV7-2 and TRBJ2-7; D is unclear. There are 13 residues in the CDR3. V was shortened by 5 bases and J by 3 bases, with 11 bases between the two germline ends. Germline CDR1 SGHTA, CDR2 FQGNSA.

This chain uses TRBV9 with TRBJ2-2, with TRBD1 as a possible D gene (5 bases). This CDR3 contains 15 residues. Germline CDR1 and CDR2: SGDLS and YYNGEE. Trimming cost V 3 bases and J 3 bases, with 12 bases left between them. The CDR3 region is CASSGSLGDTGELFF. CDR3 bases: TGTGCCAGCAGCGGGAGTTTAGGGGACACCGGGGAGCTGTTTTTT.

This clonotype was found a few times. This chain joins TRBV25-1 and TRBJ1-2; 7 nucleotides align to TRBD1. The CDR3 is 13 amino acids. CDR1 is MGHDK, CDR2 SYGVNS, per germline. V trimming: 8 bases; J trimming: 4 bases; junction bases outside the gene matches: 7. The CDR3 sequence is CASRRQGGYGYTF. CDR3 bases: TGTGCCAGCCGCCGACAGGGTGGCTATGGCTACACCTTC.

This chain connects TRBV9 to TRBJ1-1; no clear D gene. Germline V gene lookup returns CDR1 SGDLS and CDR2 YYNGEE. CDR3 length: 14 amino acids. V was shortened by 0 bases and J by 4 bases, with 10 bases between the two germline ends. The DNA of the CDR3 is TGTGCCAGCAGCGTAGTCGCCGAGGGCACTGAAGCTTTCTTT. Its protein is CASSVVAEGTEAFF.

CDR3 bases: TGTGCCAGCAGTGAACAGGGAGTCGTTGGACAGCCCCAGCATTTT. This translates into CASSEQGVVGQPQHF. This rearrangement joins TRBV2 to TRBJ1-5, with D tentatively TRBD1 (5 bases). The germline V and J ends were trimmed by 2 bases and 7 bases, with 15 bases remaining between them. The CDR3 length is 15 residues. Germline V gene sequence: CDR1 SNHLY, CDR2 FYNNEI.

This clonotype was seen at least ten times. This rearrangement joins TRBV12-3 or TRBV12-4 to TRBJ1-2; unclear D gene. This CDR3 contains 13 residues. Trimming took off 3 bases at V and 4 bases at J, with 9 bases between the two ends. The CDR3 region has the DNA TGTGCCAGCAGTTTCGAAAAGGTCTATGGCTACACCTTC. Translated: CASSFEKVYGYTF.